This is a list of T cell receptor beta chains from one sample in a study of blood T cells in healthy people across ages. Using its own MiXCR run on the 5' RACE reads, TCRdb lists one record per CDR3 protein. Altogether around 1.7 million distinct CDR3 sequences are present, approximately 28% being singletons, with the ten largest covering about 7.7%. The specimen was blood. The receptors originated from a woman in her thirties in good health. CDR3s include the opening cysteine and the closing phenylalanine or tryptophan. D genes are given only for firm matches. Clone size is not always given. Where it is, it says once, few, many or a class for expanded clones.

TGTGCCAGCAGCGTAGAGGAAATATACGAGCAGTACTTC CASSVEEIYEQYF TRBV9 . TRBJ2-7 .
TGTGCCAGCAGCTTAGTAGTTTCTGGCAATGAGCAGTTCTTC CASSLVVSGNEQFF TRBV7-2 many TRBJ2-1 .
TGCAGTGCTAGTGAACTAGCGGGCCATTTGGGGCCCTACAATGAGCAGTTCTTC CSASELAGHLGPYNEQFF TRBV20-1 few TRBJ2-1 TRBD2
TGTGCCAGTTGGACCGGGACAGGGGGTCCCTATAGCAATCAGCCCCAGCATTTT CASWTGTGGPYSNQPQHF TRBV19 . TRBJ1-5 TRBD1
TGTGCCAGCAGCCACCGAGAGGTTTATAGGGAAGCCGGGGAGCTGTTTTTT CASSHREVYREAGELFF TRBV3-1 . TRBJ2-2 .
TGTGCCAGCAGCCGACTAGCGTGGTCCTACGAGCAGTACTTC CASSRLAWSYEQYF TRBV6-2/TRBV6-3 few TRBJ2-7 TRBD2
TGTGTCAGCAGCGAAGCGGGAGCCTCCTACAATGAGCAGTTCTTC CVSSEAGASYNEQFF TRBV9 . TRBJ2-1 TRBD2
TGCGCCAGCAGCCGGGATGGGGGAGAGACCCAGTACTTC CASSRDGGETQYF TRBV5-1 many TRBJ2-5 .
TGTGCCAGCAGCTTCTGGACGTCGGGCCAAGAGACTCGGTACTTC CASSFWTSGQETRYF TRBV3-1 . TRBJ2-7 .
TGTGCCAGCAGCTCCGCTACAGTCACCGGGGAGCTGTTTTTT CASSSATVTGELFF TRBV7-7 . TRBJ2-2 .
TGTGCCATCAGTGAGTTGGTCGGCGCGGACTATGGCTACACCTTC CAISELVGADYGYTF TRBV10-3 . TRBJ1-2 .
TGTGCCACCAGTGTTAGGGGCCTGGACAATGAGCAGTTCTTC CATSVRGLDNEQFF TRBV24-1 few TRBJ2-1 .
TGCGCCAGCAGCTCTTCGACAGGGGTCACAGATACGCAGTATTTT CASSSSTGVTDTQYF TRBV5-1 few TRBJ2-3 TRBD1
TGTGCCAGCAGTACCGAACAGGGTAGTACGCAGTATTTT CASSTEQGSTQYF TRBV6-5 few TRBJ2-3 .
TGTGCCTGCTGGGGAGACGTGGAAGAGACCCAGTACTTC CACWGDVEETQYF TRBV30 . TRBJ2-5 .
TGTGCCAGCAGCTTGGCCCTGGGACAGGGGGCGCGCAATGAGCAGTTCTTC CASSLALGQGARNEQFF TRBV7-6 few TRBJ2-1 TRBD1
TGTGCCAGCATCCGGCAGGGGTCCGGCCTGAGTAGCTACACCTTC CASIRQGSGLSSYTF TRBV12-3/TRBV12-4 few TRBJ1-2 .
TGCAGTGCTTCCCCAGGGCTAGCGGGAGGCACAGATACGCAGTATTTT CSASPGLAGGTDTQYF TRBV20-1 . TRBJ2-3 TRBD2
TGTGCCAGCAGCCAAGATCTAGGCGGAAAACTGTTTTTT CASSQDLGGKLFF TRBV3-1 few TRBJ1-4 .
TGCGCCAGCAGCCAAGGAGCCGTAAACACCGGGGAGCTGTTTTTT CASSQGAVNTGELFF TRBV4-3 . TRBJ2-2 .
TGTGCCAGCAGCCCAGGAGGGCTAGGGCAGCCCCAGCATTTT CASSPGGLGQPQHF TRBV3-1 few TRBJ1-5 .
TGTGCCAGCAGTTTATGGGTCGGGGGGGCTAGCACAGATACGCAGTATTTT CASSLWVGGASTDTQYF TRBV12-3/TRBV12-4 many TRBJ2-3 TRBD2
TGCAGCGTTGAGGGTGGTCCCGGGGCCACAGATACGCAGTATTTT CSVEGGPGATDTQYF TRBV29-1 few TRBJ2-3 .
TGTGCCAGCAGCTTATCTTTCTCCGGGACAGGGGTTGGAAACACCGGGGAGCTGTTTTTT CASSLSFSGTGVGNTGELFF TRBV7-9 . TRBJ2-2 TRBD1
TGTGCCAGCAGCCCTCAGACAGGGTCCGCAACTAATGAAAAACTGTTTTTT CASSPQTGSATNEKLFF TRBV7-2 few TRBJ1-4 TRBD1
TGCAGCGTTGGGGGAGACCAAGAGACCCAGTACTTC CSVGGDQETQYF TRBV29-1 many TRBJ2-5 .
TGTGCCATCAGTGAGGCGGGACAGGGCGCAGATACGCAGTATTTT CAISEAGQGADTQYF TRBV10-3 few TRBJ2-3 TRBD1
TGTGCCAGCTCACCAAGCGAAGGGGGAGAGGCCTACGAGCAGTACTTC CASSPSEGGEAYEQYF TRBV18 few TRBJ2-7 .
TGTGCCAGCAGCTTAGACGGACTAGCGGGAGGGCCGGGTGAGCAGTTCTTC CASSLDGLAGGPGEQFF TRBV7-2 . TRBJ2-1 TRBD2
TGCAGTGCTAGAGATGGACAGGGGTACAATGAGCAGTTCTTC CSARDGQGYNEQFF TRBV20-1 many TRBJ2-1 TRBD1
TGCAGCGTTGAAGATCGGGGGGATTCCTACAATGAGCAGTTCTTC CSVEDRGDSYNEQFF TRBV29-1 . TRBJ2-1 TRBD2
TGCAGTGCGAGGGAGGGGGCGAGTCTTGAAGCTTTCTTT CSAREGASLEAFF TRBV20-1 . TRBJ1-1 TRBD1
TGTGCCAGCAGCGGGAGGGACTTTCAAGAGACCCAGTACTTC CASSGRDFQETQYF TRBV9 few TRBJ2-5 .
TGCAGTGCTAGTACTCTCGTGAGCTCCTACAATGAGCAGTTCTTC CSASTLVSSYNEQFF TRBV20-1 few TRBJ2-1 .
TGTGCCAGCGGCGCAGGGACGGGTCAGCCCCAGCATTTT CASGAGTGQPQHF TRBV11-2 . TRBJ1-5 .
TGTGCCAGCAGCTTGTCCTGGGTGGGGACCCAGTACTTC CASSLSWVGTQYF TRBV5-6 few TRBJ2-5 .
TGTGCCAGCAGAGTAGCCTTGACGGGCTACACCTTC CASRVALTGYTF TRBV5-5 . TRBJ1-2 .
TGTGCCAGCAGCCACGACAGCCCACCCTACGAGCAGTACTTC CASSHDSPPYEQYF TRBV3-1 once TRBJ2-7 .
TGCATCCCCGGCCGGGGAGGGGGTAACTATGGCTACACCTTC CIPGRGGGNYGYTF TRBV20-1 . TRBJ1-2 .